Each of the 6 T cell receptor beta chains below was sequenced from the same sample in a study of blood T cell repertoires in COVID-19. TCRdb keeps only in-frame clones here, not all; method: immunoSEQ multiplex PCR. This sample carries around 180,000 clones, about 74% of them seen once, and the ten largest clones take 2.5% to 3%. Material: peripheral blood. The receptors shown here come from a woman older than 75 with acute or convalescent COVID-19.

This chain joins TRBV4-3 and TRBJ2-3; weak D call: TRBD1 (5 bases). Deletions cut 0 bases from V and 0 bases from J, with 16 bases between. The CDR3 covers 18 residues. Per the germline V gene, CDR1 is LGHNA and CDR2 is YSLEER. As DNA, the CDR3 is TGCGCCAGCAGCCAAGATCTGAAAACAGGCCCTAGCACAGATACGCAGTATTTT. It encodes CASSQDLKTGPSTDTQYF.

The genes are TRBV2 and TRBJ2-5; 10 bases are a match to TRBD2. The CDR3 contains 16 residues. V gave up 6 bases and J gave up 2 bases; unmatched junction bases: 9. Germline-derived CDR1 and CDR2 are SNHLY and FYNNEI. The CDR3 DNA follows: TGTGCCAGCAGCCCACCGGGACTAGCGTATCAAGAGACCCAGTACTTC. Translating gives CASSPPGLAYQETQYF.

This clone showed up just once. This sequence joins TRBV7-2 and TRBJ2-3; TRBD1 aligns across 12 bases. Germline-derived CDR1 and CDR2 are SGHTA and FQGNSA. This CDR3 region has 17 residues. The J segment lost 4 bases and the V segment lost 5 bases, leaving 10 bases of the junction unmatched. This CDR3 reads CASSLEAGQGASDTQYF. CDR3 coding DNA: TGTGCCAGCAGCCTAGAGGCGGGACAGGGGGCATCAGATACGCAGTATTTT.

This clone was seen a few times. The chain employs TRBV19 and TRBJ1-2; perhaps TRBD1 as D (5 bases). V shed 6 bases and J shed 11 bases, with 22 bases lying between them. Germline assignment: CDR1 LNHDA and CDR2 SQIVND (reference sequence). This CDR3 spans 14 amino acids. CDR3 region: CASRPDPQGGRYTF. The CDR3 DNA is TGTGCCAGTAGACCAGACCCCCAGGGAGGAAGGTACACCTTC. Supplemented by reference TRBV19 and TRBJ1-2, the full variable domain reads DGGITQSPKYLFRKEGQNVTLSCEQNLNHDAMYWYRQDPGQGLRLIYYSQIVNDFQKGDIAEGYSVSREKKESFPLTVTSAQKNPTAFYLCASRPDPQGGRYTFGSGTRLTVV.

This clone was found a few times. The chain links TRBV9 to TRBJ1-6, with 10 bases identical to TRBD1. Losses at the gene ends were 2 bases for V and 7 bases for J; bases not matched to a gene: 0. Germline loops: CDR1 SGDLS, CDR2 YYNGEE. CDR3 length: 14 amino acids. DNA of the CDR3: TGTGCCAGCAGCGTGGGACAGGGGAATTCACCCCTCCACTTT. Its protein is CASSVGQGNSPLHF.

This sequence joins TRBV28 and TRBJ2-1; 7 bases are a match to TRBD2. CDR1 and CDR2 (germline): MDHEN, SYDVKM. This CDR3 comprises 12 residues. V shed 5 bases, J shed 13 bases, and the junction held 8 bases outside the gene matches. In DNA form, the CDR3 reads TGTGCCAGCAGTCAAACTAGCGCGGCCCAGTTCTTC. This translates into CASSQTSAAQFF.